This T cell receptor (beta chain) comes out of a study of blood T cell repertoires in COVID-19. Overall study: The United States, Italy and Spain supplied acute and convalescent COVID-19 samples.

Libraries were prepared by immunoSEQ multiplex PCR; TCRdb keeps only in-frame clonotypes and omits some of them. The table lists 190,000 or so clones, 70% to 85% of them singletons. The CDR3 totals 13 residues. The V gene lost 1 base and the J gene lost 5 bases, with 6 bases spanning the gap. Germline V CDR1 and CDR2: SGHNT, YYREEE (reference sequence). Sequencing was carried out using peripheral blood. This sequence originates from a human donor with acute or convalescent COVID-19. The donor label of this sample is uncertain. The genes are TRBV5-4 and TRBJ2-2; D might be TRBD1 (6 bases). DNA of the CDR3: TGTGCCAGCAGCTTGCAGGGGACCGGGGAGCTGTTTTTT. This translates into CASSLQGTGELFF.